The 2 T cell receptor beta chains reported below all come from one sample, sequenced in a study of blood T cell repertoires in COVID-19. Generated by immunoSEQ multiplex PCR, the TCRdb table keeps only in-frame clones and is missing some. This sample yields a few hundred thousand clones, of which 92% are seen a single time; approximately 17% belongs to the top ten. What was sequenced was PBMCs or T cells enriched from blood (not recorded which). The receptors originated from a woman aged 25 to 39 who had recovered from COVID-19.

The chain couples TRBV6-5 to TRBJ1-1, with unresolved D. The germline gives CDR1 MNHEY, CDR2 SVGAGI. Trimming pared 5 bases from V and 0 bases from J, leaving 10 bases between. The CDR3 extends over 14 amino acids. The CDR3 DNA sequence: TGTGCCAGCAGTCATTCTAAAATGAACACTGAAGCTTTCTTT. Its translation: CASSHSKMNTEAFF.

This clone has only a few counts. V gene TRBV3-1 (or the pseudogene TRBV3-2) combines with J gene TRBJ1-1; D gene uncertain. CDR3 size: 13 residues. V lost 1 base and J 4 bases, leaving 7 bases between the germline ends. Looked up from germline, CDR1 is LGHDT and CDR2 is YNNKEL (reference sequence). CDR3 nucleotides: TGTGCCAGCAGCCAAGTTTCGGGCACTGAAGCTTTCTTT. It is translated as CASSQVSGTEAFF.